The rows below give T cell receptor beta chains drawn from one sample of a study of T cell repertoires in ileal Crohn's disease. Using immunoSEQ multiplex PCR, the repertoire was profiled, and TCRdb retains in-frame clones only, with some absent. The sample shows about 4,000 clones, around 80% of them seen only once. The source material was ileal tissue. These TCRs come from an adult with Crohn's disease. Each CDR3 is given without its conserved first and last residue. A D gene is named only where the DNA matches it firmly.

d_gene	len	j_gene	v_gene	CDR3aa
TRBD2	11	TRBJ2-1	TRBV11-2	ASSQAGGHEQF
-	13	TRBJ2-2	TRBV7-3	ASSPGATRTRELF
TRBD1	13	TRBJ1-2	TRBV25-1	ASSPQGALNYGYT
TRBD1	13	TRBJ1-1	TRBV6-1	ASSEAPGGHTEAF
TRBD1	10	TRBJ1-5	TRBV29-1	SAGQHNQPQH
TRBD2	14	TRBJ2-7	TRBV15	ATSRDLGLASYEQY
-	11	TRBJ2-7	TRBV5-6	ASSFQELRVQY
TRBD2	12	TRBJ2-1	TRBV2	ATGLAGAHNEQF
TRBD1	12	TRBJ1-1	TRBV5-3	ARSRTGANTEAF
-	10	TRBJ2-1	TRBV7-9	ASSSTRNEQF
TRBD1	11	TRBJ1-2	TRBV9	ASSAVTGDGYT
-	13	TRBJ2-7	TRBV5-1	ASSLDGGSSYEQY
TRBD1	11	TRBJ2-7	TRBV7-7	ASSLDRGYEQY
-	14	TRBJ2-7	TRBV27	ASSSLRTDSPYEQY
-	9	TRBJ2-7	TRBV14	ASSQYYEQY
TRBD2	14	TRBJ2-2	TRBV11-3	ASSLIAGGVTGELF
TRBD1	14	TRBJ1-2	TRBV7-9	ASSPTTGARNYGYT
-	11	TRBJ2-7	TRBV29-1	SVGRDTIYEQY
TRBD1	10	TRBJ2-7	TRBV30	AWNRGKYEQY
-	11	TRBJ1-1	TRBV15	ATRADWDTEAF
TRBD1	10	TRBJ1-2	TRBV29-1	SVKTGGRGYT
TRBD1	13	TRBJ2-2	TRBV19	ASRTGGTNTGELF
-	13	TRBJ2-1	TRBV7-9	ASSVPKDSNNEQF
TRBD2	15	TRBJ2-7	TRBV5-8	ASLYLVREGLSYEQY
-	12	TRBJ2-7	TRBV6-1	ASRSTGPPYEQY
TRBD2	16	TRBJ2-3	TRBV7-4	ASSLFPRLAGSTDTQY
TRBD1	13	-	TRBV4-3	ASSQEETGGYEQY
-	10	TRBJ2-7	TRBV29-1	SVWGASYEQY
TRBD1	12	TRBJ1-1	TRBV9	ASSAFGTDTEAF
TRBD2	15	TRBJ2-5	TRBV4-3	ASSRNLAGSYQETQY
-	10	TRBJ2-7	TRBV28	ASKTGLDEQY
TRBD1	12	TRBJ1-4	TRBV5-8	ASSLAGGGEKLF
TRBD2	12	TRBJ2-7	TRBV4-3	ASSVGLGDYEQY
TRBD1	11	TRBJ2-7	TRBV29-1	SIRGQGKGEQY
-	13	TRBJ2-3	TRBV29-1	SVRDKGKGTDTQY
TRBD2	14	TRBJ2-7	TRBV18	ASSPRGLADLYEQY
-	13	TRBJ1-1	TRBV7-9	ASSLGQLEGSEAF
-	12	TRBJ2-6	TRBV2	ASSDRVGANVLT
TRBD2	14	TRBJ2-3	TRBV5-6	ASSLTSGLYTDTQY
TRBD1	14	TRBJ1-1	TRBV7-9	ASSLGQGPLNTEAF